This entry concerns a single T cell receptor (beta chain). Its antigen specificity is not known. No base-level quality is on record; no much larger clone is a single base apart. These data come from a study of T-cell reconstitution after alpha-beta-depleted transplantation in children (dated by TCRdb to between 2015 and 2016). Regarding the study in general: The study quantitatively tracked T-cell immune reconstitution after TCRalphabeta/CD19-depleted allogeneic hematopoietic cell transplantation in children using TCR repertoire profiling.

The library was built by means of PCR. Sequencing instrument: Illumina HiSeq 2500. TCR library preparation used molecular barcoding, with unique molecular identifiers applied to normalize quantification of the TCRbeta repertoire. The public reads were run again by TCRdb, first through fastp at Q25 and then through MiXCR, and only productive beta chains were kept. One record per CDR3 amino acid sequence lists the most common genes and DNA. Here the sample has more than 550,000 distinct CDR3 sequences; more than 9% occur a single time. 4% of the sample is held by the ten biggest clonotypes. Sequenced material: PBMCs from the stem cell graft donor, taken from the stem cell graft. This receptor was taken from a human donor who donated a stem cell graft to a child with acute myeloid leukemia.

The CDR3 corresponds to CSARGAGYYNEQFF. The DNA is as follows: TGCAGTGCTAGAGGTGCAGGATATTACAATGAGCAGTTCTTC. The V and J genes are TRBV20-1 and TRBJ2-1; the D gene identity is not certain. V drops 1 base and J drops 4 bases, leaving 11 bases in between. CDR1 and CDR2 are read off the germline V gene (reference sequence) as DFQATT and SNEGSKA. Including the terminal cysteine and phenylalanine, the CDR3 comprises 14 residues. Only the CDR3 portion is preserved as DNA: 42 bases, with reading frame beginning at the first base.